The 17 T cell receptor beta chains below all came from one sample that was sequenced in a study of cytomegalovirus exposure and HLA in healthy donors. The table came from immunoSEQ multiplex PCR; TCRdb's copy has only in-frame clones and leaves some out. The data show 140,000 or so clones, approximately 90% seen once. The sequencing input was PBMCs. These receptors were taken from a man younger than 35 in good health and CMV-seronegative.

The CDR3 sequence is CASNSRGRNEQFF. The CDR3 region has the DNA TGTGCCAGCAATTCCAGGGGGCGGAATGAGCAGTTCTTC. The chain combines TRBV6-5 with TRBJ2-1; 8 bases match TRBD1. J was trimmed by 7 bases and V by 7 bases; bases with no gene match: 6. From germline, CDR1 is MNHEY and CDR2 SVGAGI. CDR3 length: 13 amino acids.

This chain uses TRBV30 with TRBJ2-3, with 13 bases that match TRBD2. The CDR3 covers 16 residues. Germline loops: CDR1 GTSNPN, CDR2 SVGIG (reference sequence). Germline trimming cut 1 base from V and 1 base from J; bases unmatched to any gene: 2. In nucleotides, the CDR3 is TGTGCCTGGAGTGCCGGGACTAGCGGGGGCACAGATACGCAGTATTTT. Its translation is CAWSAGTSGGTDTQYF.

The rearrangement uses TRBV23-1 and TRBJ1-1; D gene unclear. TRBV23-1 is an open reading frame whose function is uncertain. V was cut by 4 bases and J by 5 bases, with 11 bases left in between. CDR3 length: 13 residues. The CDR3 DNA is TGCGCCAGCAGTCCCCCCCACCGGACTGAAGCTTTCTTT. Amino acids: CASSPPHRTEAFF.

The chain has TRBV6-4 and TRBJ2-1; TRBD2 is a possible D gene (9 bases). CDR3 size: 15 residues. From germline, CDR1 is MRHNA and CDR2 SNTAGT. V lost 4 bases to trimming and J lost 6 bases, with 16 bases between them. The CDR3 coding sequence is TGTGCCAGCAGTGGCGCTAGCGGGACAGGCAATGAGCAGTTCTTC. Amino acids: CASSGASGTGNEQFF.

The V call is TRBV5-6, the J call TRBJ2-5, with D perhaps TRBD2 (7 bases). Trimming cost V 7 bases and J 7 bases, with 23 bases left between them. Germline V gives CDR1 SGHDT, CDR2 YYEEEE. The CDR3 totals 15 residues. The CDR3 loop reads CASHQRTGGLGTQYF. Written as DNA, the CDR3 is TGTGCCAGCCACCAACGTACCGGGGGGCTGGGGACCCAGTACTTC.

The chain joins TRBV6-1 to TRBJ1-3, with D possibly TRBD1 on 5 matching bases. The V end lost 8 bases, the J end lost 1 base, and 12 bases lay between the germline ends. The CDR3 contains 14 residues. Germline CDR1 MNHNS, CDR2 SASEGT. CDR3 sequence: CASANPGSGNTIYF. The CDR3 nucleotides are TGTGCCAGCGCAAATCCAGGGTCTGGAAACACCATATATTTT.

The sample holds one count of this clone. J is TRBJ1-6 and V is TRBV5-1, with D tentatively TRBD1 (5 bases). Germline CDR1 SGHRS, CDR2 YFSETQ. Trimming left V 4 bases short and J 3 bases short, with 11 bases between. This CDR3 region has 15 residues. This chain's CDR3 is CASSPQGLYNSPLHF. CDR3 nucleotides: TGCGCCAGCAGCCCCCAGGGACTCTATAATTCACCCCTCCACTTT. Full variable domain (remainder filled in from reference TRBV5-1 and TRBJ1-6): KAGVTQTPRYLIKTRGQQVTLSCSPISGHRSVSWYQQTPGQGLQFLFEYFSETQRNKGNFPGRFSGRQFSNSRSEMNVSTLELGDSALYLCASSPQGLYNSPLHFGNGTRLTVT.

The chain is built from TRBV5-4 and TRBJ2-7; 11 bases are a match to TRBD2. V shed 4 bases, J shed 0 bases, and the junction held 9 bases outside the gene matches. The CDR3 sequence is 17 residues long. Germline values: CDR1 SGHNT, CDR2 YYREEE (reference sequence). Written as DNA, the CDR3 is TGTGCCAGCAGCCCCGGGACTAGCGGCCATAGCTCCTACGAGCAGTACGTC. Encoded protein: CASSPGTSGHSSYEQYV.

This clone was detected a few times. This chain uses TRBV10-3 with TRBJ2-7, with 9 nucleotides matching TRBD2. V was pared by 5 bases and J by 2 bases, with 4 bases of the junction left unmatched. CDR3 length equals 14 residues. Germline V gene sequence: CDR1 ENHRY, CDR2 SYGVKD. The CDR3 DNA follows: TGTGCCATCAGTATGGCGGGGGGGACCTACGAGCAGTACTTC. Translating gives CAISMAGGTYEQYF.

The chain employs TRBV10-2 and TRBJ1-1; TRBD1 is a possible D gene (6 bases). Germline V gene sequence: CDR1 WSHSY, CDR2 SAAADI. V lost 3 bases to trimming and J lost 1 base, with 9 bases between them. CDR3 size: 14 residues. The CDR3 DNA sequence: TGCGCCAGCAGTGATATGACAGGGAACACTGAAGCTTTCTTT. This sequence encodes CASSDMTGNTEAFF.

V and J are TRBV5-8 and TRBJ1-2; 7 nucleotides line up with TRBD1. In germline, CDR1 is SGHTS, CDR2 YDEGEE. This CDR3 has 17 residues. J was trimmed by 8 bases and V by 4 bases; bases with no gene match: 20. Here the CDR3 reads CASSPGPTGAQAGGYTF. DNA for the CDR3: TGTGCCAGCAGCCCAGGACCTACAGGGGCGCAGGCTGGGGGCTACACCTTC.

V is TRBV13 and J is TRBJ1-3; possibly TRBD1 for D (5 bases). The CDR3 totals 14 residues. Germline assignment: CDR1 PRHDT and CDR2 FYEKMQ (reference sequence). V shed 5 bases and J shed 8 bases, with 16 bases lying between them. The CDR3 reads CASSPLGGVDTIYF. The DNA of the CDR3 is TGTGCCAGCAGCCCCCTCGGGGGGGTGGACACCATATATTTT.

This chain connects TRBV9 to TRBJ1-2; 8 bases are a match to TRBD1. Trimming removed 3 bases from V and 7 bases from J; junction bases left unmatched: 8. The V gene's germline CDR1 is SGDLS and CDR2 YYNGEE. There are 14 residues in the CDR3. DNA of the CDR3: TGTGCCAGCAGCGAGACACAGGGGGTCTCTGGCTACACCTTC. This encodes CASSETQGVSGYTF.

The chain links TRBV7-8 to TRBJ1-5; 7 bases match TRBD1. V lost 6 bases and J lost 4; bases outside the gene matches: 15. Per germline, CDR1 SGHVS and CDR2 FQNEAQ. The length of the CDR3 is 17 residues. CDR3: CASSSNPGTVLNQPQHF. CDR3 DNA sequence: TGTGCCAGCAGTTCGAACCCAGGGACAGTTTTGAATCAGCCCCAGCATTTT.

Only one count was recorded for this clone. This chain links TRBV7-9 with TRBJ2-6, with TRBD1 identical over 10 bases. The CDR3 consists of 17 residues. Looked up from germline, CDR1 is SEHNR and CDR2 is FQNEAQ (reference sequence). The J segment lost 2 bases and the V segment lost 5 bases, leaving 6 bases of the junction unmatched. The CDR3 bases are TGTGCCAGCAGCCTTAGGACAGGGGGTGCTGGGGCCAACGTCCTGACTTTC. Its protein product is CASSLRTGGAGANVLTF.

The rearrangement links TRBV18 to TRBJ1-5; D is unclear. The CDR3 consists of 13 residues. Germline V gene sequence: CDR1 KGHSH, CDR2 LQKENI. V lost 6 bases and J lost 3, with 9 bases in between. The CDR3 region is CASSYSFNQPQHF. In nucleotides, the CDR3 is TGTGCCAGCTCGTACAGTTTCAATCAGCCCCAGCATTTT.

The rearrangement links TRBV7-2 to TRBJ2-1; D is uncertain. CDR3 length: 13 residues. Germline V CDR1 and CDR2: SGHTA, FQGNSA. The V end was cut by 3 bases, the J end by 15 bases, with 18 bases between. Written as DNA, the CDR3 is TGTGCCAGCAGCTTTTCCTCTAGTCTCGACCGGTTCTTC. Its protein is CASSFSSSLDRFF. The variable domain in full, with the rest retrieved from reference TRBV7-2 and TRBJ2-1, is GAGVSQSPSNKVTEKGKDVELRCDPISGHTALYWYRQSLGQGLEFLIYFQGNSAPDKSGLPSDRFSAERTGGSVSTLTIQRTQQEDSAVYLCASSFSSSLDRFFGPGTRLTVL.